The 28 T cell receptor beta chains listed next were all sequenced from one sample in a study of T cell repertoires in cytomegalovirus infection. TCRdb recomputed calls from the reads with MiXCR, one row per CDR3 protein. The sample includes 150,000 to 180,000 distinct CDR3 sequences, 23% of them seen just once. Sequencing input: PBMCs. Source of these receptors: a human donor in good health (CMV status not recorded). Some clones in this sample may be carry-over from other donors' samples.

The rearrangement joins TRBV6-6 to TRBJ1-5; TRBD1 agrees at 8 bases. Germline V CDR1 and CDR2: MNHNY, SVGAGI (reference sequence). The CDR3 is 19 amino acids. J was trimmed by 4 bases and V by 4 bases; bases with no gene match: 18. The CDR3 sequence is CASSSNRDRLTWGNQPQHF. The CDR3 region has the DNA TGTGCCAGCAGTTCTAATAGGGACAGGCTCACCTGGGGAAATCAGCCCCAGCATTTT.

This clonotype was counted only a few times. The chain carries TRBV14 and TRBJ2-1; D remains ambiguous. The CDR3 is 13 residues long. The germline V and J ends were trimmed by 5 bases and 6 bases, with 11 bases remaining between them. Germline V CDR1 and CDR2: SGHDN, FVKESK. CDR3 coding DNA: TGTGCCAGCAGCTGGGGTATCTCCAATGAGCAGTTCTTC. Translation gives CASSWGISNEQFF.

This clonotype was seen a handful of times. The chain combines TRBV25-1 with TRBJ2-7, with a tentative D call TRBD1 (6 bases). V dropped 6 bases and J dropped 0 bases, with 21 bases sitting between them. Germline V gives CDR1 MGHDK, CDR2 SYGVNS. This CDR3 is built from 17 residues. CDR3 nucleotides: TGTGCCAGCAGCCCTCATAAGACAGGAGCCGCCTCCTACGAGCAGTACTTC. Protein product: CASSPHKTGAASYEQYF.

V is TRBV19 and J is TRBJ2-2; TRBD1 matches at 7 bases. The CDR3 length is 17 residues. Germline V gene sequence: CDR1 LNHDA, CDR2 SQIVND (reference sequence). With 3 bases clipped from V and 1 base from J, the junction kept 8 bases outside the gene matches. The CDR3 spells CASSIVDRAENTGELFF. The DNA for the CDR3 is TGTGCCAGTAGTATCGTTGACAGGGCCGAGAACACCGGGGAGCTGTTTTTT.

This clonotype appeared a few times. The V call is TRBV6-2 or TRBV6-3, the J call TRBJ1-5; 7 positions agree with TRBD1. Germline loops: CDR1 MNHEY, CDR2 SVGEGT. Germline trimming cut 8 bases from V and 5 bases from J; bases unmatched to any gene: 15. The CDR3 covers 16 residues. The CDR3 DNA reads as TGTGCCAGCGGTTCCCCCCGGACAGGAACCCATCAGCCCCAGCATTTT. It encodes CASGSPRTGTHQPQHF.

The chain has TRBV19 and TRBJ2-1; 13 bases map to TRBD2. The ends lost 7 bases at V and 6 bases at J; junction bases unmatched: 9. CDR3 size: 16 residues. Germline-derived CDR1 and CDR2 are LNHDA and SQIVND (reference sequence). CDR3 loop: CASIGLGTSGTNEQFF. In DNA form, the CDR3 reads TGTGCCAGTATCGGCCTAGGGACTAGCGGGACCAATGAGCAGTTCTTC.

This clonotype was counted between two and nine times. V usage is TRBV7-3 and J usage is TRBJ2-1, with 8 bases aligning to TRBD1. CDR1 is SGHTA and CDR2 is FQGTGA in the germline V gene. There are 15 residues in the CDR3. V trimming: 6 bases; J trimming: 4 bases; junction bases outside the gene matches: 8. The CDR3 DNA reads TGTGCCAGCAGTTCGACAGGGGTCCCTTACAATGAGCAGTTCTTC. This encodes CASSSTGVPYNEQFF.

This clonotype was observed a few times. This rearrangement joins TRBV7-9 to TRBJ1-2; D remains ambiguous. Trimming pared 0 bases from V and 4 bases from J, leaving 12 bases between. Germline loops: CDR1 SEHNR, CDR2 FQNEAQ (reference sequence). CDR3 length: 15 amino acids. CDR3 coding DNA: TGTGCCAGCAGCTTAGCGAGCGGCCGCTTCTATGGCTACACCTTC. This codes for CASSLASGRFYGYTF.

This rearrangement joins TRBV29-1 to TRBJ1-5, with TRBD1 matching 7 bases. The CDR3 runs 12 residues. After removal of 4 bases from V and 5 bases from J, the junction contained 2 bases not matched to a gene. The V gene's germline CDR1 is SQVTM and CDR2 ANQGSEA. CDR3 in amino acids: CSVATGDQPQHF. The CDR3 nucleotides are TGCAGCGTTGCCACAGGGGATCAGCCCCAGCATTTT.

Only a few counts were recorded for this clonotype. V gene TRBV7-9 combines with J gene TRBJ1-1; weak D call: TRBD1 (6 bases). CDR3 length: 13 residues. The germline gives CDR1 SEHNR, CDR2 FQNEAQ (reference sequence). Trimming cost V 8 bases and J 1 base, with 11 bases left between them. The CDR3 coding sequence is TGTGCCAGCCACAGGGTAGGGAACACTGAAGCTTTCTTT. Its protein is CASHRVGNTEAFF.

This clonotype showed up many times. The rearrangement links TRBV7-8 to TRBJ1-4; 7 nucleotides align to TRBD1. CDR3 length: 16 residues. Germline V gene sequence: CDR1 SGHVS, CDR2 FQNEAQ. The J segment lost 7 bases and the V segment lost 5 bases, leaving 13 bases of the junction unmatched. CDR3 region: CASSAQTGRLSEKLFF. CDR3 in DNA: TGTGCCAGCAGCGCCCAGACAGGGAGGTTAAGTGAAAAACTGTTTTTT.

The table lists this clonotype with a few counts. The chain has TRBV6-1 and TRBJ2-3; weak D call: TRBD2 (5 bases). Germline V lookup: CDR1 MNHNS, CDR2 SASEGT. The CDR3 is 17 amino acids. V shed 6 bases and J shed 2 bases, with 21 bases lying between them. CDR3 coding DNA: TGTGCCAGCAGAACCAAACGGGGAGTTGTGCACACAGATACGCAGTATTTT. As protein: CASRTKRGVVHTDTQYF.

This clonotype was observed many times. This sequence joins TRBV7-3 and TRBJ2-7; 10 positions match TRBD2. Germline V gene data show CDR1 as SGHTA and CDR2 as FQGTGA. With 2 bases clipped from V and 2 bases from J, the junction kept 3 bases outside the gene matches. This CDR3 comprises 15 residues. CDR3 nucleotide sequence: TGTGCCAGCAGCTTAGAAGCGGGAGGGCCCTACGAGCAGTACTTC. It encodes CASSLEAGGPYEQYF. Together with reference TRBV7-3 and TRBJ2-7, the CDR3 gives the full variable domain: GAGVSQTPSNKVTEKGKYVELRCDPISGHTALYWYRQSLGQGPEFLIYFQGTGAADDSGLPNDRFFAVRPEGSVSTLKIQRTERGDSAVYLCASSLEAGGPYEQYFGPGTRLTVT.

This clonotype was seen a handful of times. The J gene is TRBJ1-5, the V gene TRBV24-1; no reliable D call. Germline CDR1 KGHDR, CDR2 SFDVKD. The CDR3 is made up of 13 amino acids. Trimming shortened V by 6 bases and J by 0 bases, and 5 bases separated the two germline ends. The CDR3 sequence is CATSPDSNQPQHF. Written as DNA, the CDR3 is TGTGCCACCAGTCCAGATAGCAATCAGCCCCAGCATTTT.

This chain links TRBV29-1 with TRBJ2-5; 8 positions match TRBD2. The CDR3 loop spans 15 amino acids. CDR1 SQVTM and CDR2 ANQGSEA come from the germline V gene. V was clipped by 7 bases and J by 4 bases; unmatched bases: 14. The CDR3 reads CSAAGSGGPGETQYF. In DNA, the CDR3 is TGCAGCGCCGCTGGAAGCGGGGGCCCGGGAGAGACCCAGTACTTC.

This sequence joins TRBV10-3 and TRBJ1-2; no firm D call. Germline-derived CDR1 and CDR2 are ENHRY and SYGVKD. CDR3 length equals 13 residues. Trimming stripped 0 bases from V and 1 base from J, with 3 bases between. CDR3 region: CAISESLNYGYTF. The CDR3 DNA reads TGTGCCATCAGTGAGTCCCTTAACTATGGCTACACCTTC.

In its sample, this clonotype was seen a few times. The chain recombines TRBV6-6 with TRBJ2-5; tentative D call: TRBD1 (6 bases). Germline assignment: CDR1 MNHNY and CDR2 SVGAGI (reference sequence). V dropped 6 bases and J dropped 4 bases, with 18 bases sitting between them. The CDR3 sequence is 15 residues long. CDR3 residues: CASSPTGISPETQYF. The DNA for the CDR3 is TGTGCCAGCAGCCCCACAGGGATCTCTCCAGAGACCCAGTACTTC.

This clonotype was seen repeatedly, ten times or more. V usage is TRBV7-2 and J usage is TRBJ2-1; 11 bases are a match to TRBD2. CDR3 length: 17 residues. Germline assignment: CDR1 SGHTA and CDR2 FQGNSA. J gave up 4 bases and V 2 bases, and 7 bases lay outside the gene matches. The CDR3 sequence: CASSLSPTSGSYNEQFF. The CDR3 DNA reads as TGTGCCAGCAGCTTATCACCCACTAGCGGGAGTTACAATGAGCAGTTCTTC.

V and J are TRBV2 and TRBJ1-1; D not certain. V lost 4 bases, J lost 0 bases, and 12 bases lay in between. The CDR3 covers 15 residues. Germline CDR1 SNHLY, CDR2 FYNNEI. CDR3 DNA sequence: TGTGCCAGCAGTGTCACAGCTATCATGAACACTGAAGCTTTCTTT. It translates to CASSVTAIMNTEAFF. Combining the CDR3 with reference TRBV2 and TRBJ1-1 gives the whole variable domain EPEVTQTPSHQVTQMGQEVILRCVPISNHLYFYWYRQILGQKVEFLVSFYNNEISEKSEIFDDQFSVERPDGSNFTLKIRSTKLEDSAMYFCASSVTAIMNTEAFFGQGTRLTVV.

This clonotype has more than one count but fewer than ten. The rearrangement joins TRBV4-2 to TRBJ1-5; possibly TRBD1 for D (6 bases). CDR3 length: 19 residues. Per germline, CDR1 LGHNA and CDR2 YNFKEQ. Between the trimmed V and J ends, which lost 0 bases and 0 bases, there was a span of 18 bases. CDR3 in amino acids: CASSQDPLTGTYSNQPQHF. The CDR3 DNA reads as TGTGCCAGCAGCCAAGACCCCTTGACAGGAACTTATAGCAATCAGCCCCAGCATTTT.

The chain joins TRBV29-1 to TRBJ2-7; no firm D call. The CDR3 contains 11 residues. V lost 4 bases and J lost 3, with 7 bases in between. CDR1 and CDR2 from the germline V gene are SQVTM and ANQGSEA. CDR3 DNA sequence: TGCAGCGTTGGGGCAGACTACGAGCAGTACTTC. Translating it yields CSVGADYEQYF.

This clonotype was found many times. V usage is TRBV7-2 and J usage is TRBJ1-1; unclear D gene. V was cut by 1 base and J by 3 bases, with 18 bases left in between. CDR1 and CDR2 (germline): SGHTA, FQGNSA. The CDR3 spans 17 residues. The CDR3 DNA reads as TGTGCCAGCAGCTTAGGTCCGGGCAGACCAAGGGACACTGAAGCTTTCTTT. It yields the protein CASSLGPGRPRDTEAFF.

This clonotype is medium-sized by share. The rearrangement uses TRBV7-8 and TRBJ2-1; 11 nucleotides match TRBD2. CDR1 is SGHVS and CDR2 is FQNEAQ in the germline V gene. The CDR3 is made up of 17 amino acids. V gave up 1 base and J gave up 2 bases; unmatched junction bases: 4. The CDR3 protein is CASSLGASGGPYNEQFF. CDR3 DNA: TGTGCCAGCAGCTTAGGTGCTAGCGGGGGGCCCTACAATGAGCAGTTCTTC.

This clonotype was found many times. The gene calls are TRBV7-9 and TRBJ1-4; the match to TRBD1 covers 8 bases. V was pared by 5 bases and J by 2 bases, with 7 bases of the junction left unmatched. The CDR3 spans 16 residues. The germline CDR1 and CDR2 sequences are SEHNR and FQNEAQ (reference sequence). DNA of the CDR3: TGTGCCAGCAGCCCCTGGACAGGGTCGACTAATGAAAAACTGTTTTTT. Translating it yields CASSPWTGSTNEKLFF.

CDR3 coding DNA: TGTGCCAGCAGTTTACGGCTAGCGGGAGTCACAGATACGCAGTATTTT. Translated, it gives CASSLRLAGVTDTQYF. This rearrangement joins TRBV28 to TRBJ2-3, with 10 bases aligning to TRBD2. Germline CDR1 MDHEN, CDR2 SYDVKM. V dropped 2 bases and J dropped 2; count of bases not matched to a gene: 4. This CDR3 spans 16 amino acids.

This clonotype was seen more than once but under ten times. The chain joins TRBV3-1 to TRBJ2-5; a possible D gene is TRBD2 (7 bases). Germline CDR1 reads LGHDT; CDR2 reads YNNKEL (reference sequence). Trimming left V 1 base short and J 5 bases short, with 14 bases between. This CDR3 contains 15 residues. CDR3 residues: CASSQGPGGGETQYF. In DNA form, the CDR3 reads TGTGCCAGCAGCCAAGGCCCGGGGGGCGGGGAGACCCAGTACTTC.

The V call is TRBV7-3, the J call TRBJ1-1; D gene unclear. This CDR3 contains 13 residues. CDR1 is SGHTA and CDR2 is FQGTGA in the germline V gene. The ends were cut back, 0 bases at V and 0 bases at J, with 2 bases in the middle. The CDR3 bases are TGTGCCAGCAGCTTAACTCTGAACACTGAAGCTTTCTTT. It is translated as CASSLTLNTEAFF.

V usage is TRBV9 and J usage is TRBJ1-3, with D hard to call. Germline V gives CDR1 SGDLS, CDR2 YYNGEE. This CDR3 is 14 amino acids long. Trimming removed 3 bases at V and 4 bases at J, with 11 bases between. As DNA, the CDR3 is TGTGCCAGCAGCGGCCTAACTCCAGGAAACACCATATATTTT. It codes for CASSGLTPGNTIYF.